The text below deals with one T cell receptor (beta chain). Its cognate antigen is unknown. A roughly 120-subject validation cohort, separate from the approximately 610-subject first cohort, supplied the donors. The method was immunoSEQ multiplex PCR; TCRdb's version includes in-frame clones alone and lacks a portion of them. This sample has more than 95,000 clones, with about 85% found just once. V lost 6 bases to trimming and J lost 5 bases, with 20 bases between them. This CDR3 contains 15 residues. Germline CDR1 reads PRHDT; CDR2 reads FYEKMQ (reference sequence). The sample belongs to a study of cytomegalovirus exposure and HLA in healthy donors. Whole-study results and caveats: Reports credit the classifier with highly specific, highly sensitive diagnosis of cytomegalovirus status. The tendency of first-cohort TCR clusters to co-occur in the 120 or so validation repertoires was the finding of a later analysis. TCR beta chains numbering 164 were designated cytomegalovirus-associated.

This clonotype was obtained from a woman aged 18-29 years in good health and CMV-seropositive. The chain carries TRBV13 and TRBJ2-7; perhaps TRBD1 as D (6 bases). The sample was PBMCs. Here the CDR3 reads CASSPTGSLFHEQYF. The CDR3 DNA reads TGTGCCAGCAGTCCAACAGGGAGCCTTTTTCACGAGCAGTACTTC. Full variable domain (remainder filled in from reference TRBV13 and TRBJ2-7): AAGVIQSPRHLIKEKRETATLKCYPIPRHDTVYWYQQGPGQDPQFLISFYEKMQSDKGSIPDRFSAQQFSDYHSELNMSSLELGDSALYFCASSPTGSLFHEQYFGPGTRLTVT.